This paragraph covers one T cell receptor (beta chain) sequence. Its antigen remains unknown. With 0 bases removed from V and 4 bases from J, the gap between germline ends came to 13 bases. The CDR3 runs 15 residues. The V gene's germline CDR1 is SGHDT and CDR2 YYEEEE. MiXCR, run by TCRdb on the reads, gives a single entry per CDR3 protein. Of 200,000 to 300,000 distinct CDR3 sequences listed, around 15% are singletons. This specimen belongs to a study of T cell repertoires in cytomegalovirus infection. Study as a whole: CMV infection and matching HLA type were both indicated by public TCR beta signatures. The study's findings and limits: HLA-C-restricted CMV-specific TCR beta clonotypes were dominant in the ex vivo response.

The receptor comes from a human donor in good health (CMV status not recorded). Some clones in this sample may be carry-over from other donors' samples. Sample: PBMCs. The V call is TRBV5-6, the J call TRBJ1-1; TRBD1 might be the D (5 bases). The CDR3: CASSLGPGLCTEAFF. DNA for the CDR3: TGTGCCAGCAGCTTGGGCCCGGGGCTCTGCACTGAAGCTTTCTTT.